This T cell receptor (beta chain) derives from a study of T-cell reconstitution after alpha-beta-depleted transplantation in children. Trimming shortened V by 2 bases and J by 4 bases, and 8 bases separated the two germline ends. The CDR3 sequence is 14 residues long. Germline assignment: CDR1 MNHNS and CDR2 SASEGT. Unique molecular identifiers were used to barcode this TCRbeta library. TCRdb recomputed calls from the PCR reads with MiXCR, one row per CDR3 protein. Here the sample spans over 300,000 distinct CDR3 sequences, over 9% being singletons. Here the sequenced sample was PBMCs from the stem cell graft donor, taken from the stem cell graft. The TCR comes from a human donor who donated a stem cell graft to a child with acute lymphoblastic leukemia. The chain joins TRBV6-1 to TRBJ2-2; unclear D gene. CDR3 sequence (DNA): TGTGCCAGCAGTGAAAGCTTTGGCACCGGGGAGCTGTTTTTT. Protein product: CASSESFGTGELFF.